The text below deals with one TCR beta chain. The data are from a study of blood T cell repertoires in COVID-19. Across the whole study: Collection of acute and convalescent COVID-19 samples took place in the United States, Italy and Spain.

Study processing details: Researchers report that nucleated cell counts were estimated from reference gene primer amplification. Repertoires were generated with immunoSEQ multiplex PCR, while TCRdb's copy carries only in-frame clones and drops some. That table gives V, J and clone size, and the DNA gave D and trimming. The sample records 70,000 to 80,000 clones, roughly 82% being singletons. The clonotype originates from a woman older than 75 with acute or convalescent COVID-19. Sequencing was performed on peripheral blood.

The chain's CDR3 is CASSQAFYEQYF. The CDR3 DNA reads as TGTGCCAGCAGCCAAGCTTTCTACGAGCAGTACTTC. The rearrangement links TRBV6-6 to TRBJ2-7; D remains unclear. Germline CDR1 reads MNHNY; CDR2 reads SVGAGI (reference sequence). This CDR3 spans 12 amino acids. V lost 6 bases and J 3 bases, leaving 9 bases between the germline ends.